This is a list of T cell receptor beta chains from one sample in a study of OX40 agonist ivuxolimab in advanced cancers. Sequencing was performed with immunoSEQ multiplex PCR; in TCRdb, only in-frame clones are kept and a portion is missing. The data contain roughly 83,000 clones, roughly nine tenths of them singletons. Sequencing used CD4+ or CD8+ T cells sorted from blood, obtained in a trial of the OX40 agonist ivuxolimab. These receptors came from an adult with an advanced solid tumor such as melanoma, head and neck, liver or kidney cancer. Each CDR3 is given with its conserved first and last residue. D genes are given only for firm matches. Clone sizes are given selectively: once, few, many, or a class where the clone is expanded.

V gene: TRBV9
clone size: -
J gene: TRBJ2-4
CDR3 length: 15
D gene: TRBD1
CDR3 DNA: TGTGCCAGCAGCGTAGAGGGGACAGGAGGCGACATTCAGTACTTC
CDR3 protein: CASSVEGTGGDIQYF

V gene: TRBV9
clone size: -
J gene: TRBJ2-2
CDR3 length: 13
D gene: -
CDR3 DNA: TGTGCCAGCAGCGTAGAGACAGATGGGGAGCTGTTTTTT
CDR3 protein: CASSVETDGELFF

V gene: TRBV29-1
clone size: -
J gene: TRBJ2-7
CDR3 length: 14
D gene: -
CDR3 DNA: TGCAGCGTCTCCGGGACGGGAAGCTCCTACGAGCAGTACTTC
CDR3 protein: CSVSGTGSSYEQYF

V gene: TRBV11-2
clone size: -
J gene: TRBJ1-5
CDR3 length: 15
D gene: TRBD1
CDR3 DNA: TGTGCCAGCAGCGCTATGCCAGGGGGGAATCAGCCCCAGCATTTT
CDR3 protein: CASSAMPGGNQPQHF

V gene: TRBV19
clone size: -
J gene: TRBJ2-3
CDR3 length: 16
D gene: -
CDR3 DNA: TGTGCCAGTAGTATAGTTAGTGGGGTGCGGACAGATACGCAGTATTTT
CDR3 protein: CASSIVSGVRTDTQYF

V gene: TRBV30
clone size: -
J gene: TRBJ1-1
CDR3 length: 12
D gene: -
CDR3 DNA: TGTGCCTGGAAACCCCGGGGATCTGAAGCTTTCTTT
CDR3 protein: CAWKPRGSEAFF

V gene: TRBV2
clone size: -
J gene: TRBJ2-1
CDR3 length: 15
D gene: -
CDR3 DNA: TGTGCCAGCAGTCCCCGGACAGTCAGCCCCAATGAGCAGTTCTTC
CDR3 protein: CASSPRTVSPNEQFF

V gene: TRBV7-3
clone size: -
J gene: TRBJ1-2
CDR3 length: 14
D gene: -
CDR3 DNA: TGTGCCAGCAGCTTAACCGGGGGGGCATATGGCTACACCTTC
CDR3 protein: CASSLTGGAYGYTF

V gene: TRBV27
clone size: few
J gene: TRBJ2-5
CDR3 length: 15
D gene: TRBD2
CDR3 DNA: TGTGCCAGCAACGACGGGCGGGGGGGCCTGGGGACCCAGTACTTC
CDR3 protein: CASNDGRGGLGTQYF

V gene: TRBV6-5
clone size: -
J gene: TRBJ2-2
CDR3 length: 15
D gene: -
CDR3 DNA: TGTGCCAGCACCGGGACACCCGCGAACACCGGGGAGCTGTTTTTT
CDR3 protein: CASTGTPANTGELFF

V gene: TRBV10-3
clone size: -
J gene: TRBJ2-7
CDR3 length: 14
D gene: -
CDR3 DNA: TGTGCCATCAGAGATATGGAGGGGCTTTACGAGCAGTACTTC
CDR3 protein: CAIRDMEGLYEQYF

V gene: TRBV5-6
clone size: -
J gene: TRBJ2-2
CDR3 length: 16
D gene: TRBD1
CDR3 DNA: TGTGCCAGCAGCTTGGCCGGGACAGCGAACACCGGGGAGCTGTTTTTT
CDR3 protein: CASSLAGTANTGELFF

V gene: TRBV10-3
clone size: -
J gene: TRBJ2-1
CDR3 length: 16
D gene: TRBD2
CDR3 DNA: TGTGCCATCAGTAACCGGACTAGCGGGAGTTTACATGAGCAGTTCTTC
CDR3 protein: CAISNRTSGSLHEQFF

V gene: TRBV7-2
clone size: -
J gene: TRBJ2-7
CDR3 length: 13
D gene: -
CDR3 DNA: TGTGCCAGCAGCTTAGTCCTTGGCTACGAGCAGTACTTC
CDR3 protein: CASSLVLGYEQYF

V gene: TRBV11-3
clone size: -
J gene: TRBJ2-7
CDR3 length: 15
D gene: TRBD2
CDR3 DNA: TGTGCCAGCAGCTCGACCCGGGACTACCCCTACGAGCAGTACTTC
CDR3 protein: CASSSTRDYPYEQYF

V gene: TRBV5-6
clone size: -
J gene: TRBJ1-2
CDR3 length: 13
D gene: -
CDR3 DNA: TGTGCCAGCAGCTGGGGCACTCCTGGCGGCTACACCTTC
CDR3 protein: CASSWGTPGGYTF